The 12 T cell receptor beta chains below were found in one sample sequenced in a study of CD8+CD57+ T cells in acquired aplastic anemia. Genomic DNA was employed as the template in profiling TCR beta VDJ and CDR3. One entry per CDR3 protein, called by TCRdb with MiXCR from the reads. The sample has about 220,000 distinct CDR3 sequences, about 37% seen once; the top ten hold 1% to 1.3%. The sequenced material came from sorted CD4+, CD8+, or CD8+CD57+ T cells (not recorded which) from PBMCs. The receptor set was obtained from a human donor in good health, serving as a control.

The chain employs TRBV15 and TRBJ1-5; 7 nucleotides line up with TRBD1. Germline V lookup: CDR1 LNHNV, CDR2 YYDKDF (reference sequence). The length of the CDR3 is 14 residues. V was clipped by 5 bases and J by 12 bases; unmatched bases: 13. CDR3 residues: CATSVGGTDGDQHF. DNA for the CDR3: TGTGCCACCAGCGTAGGGGGGACAGATGGCGACCAGCATTTT.

The CDR3 sequence is CASSPVGGTQPQHF. In DNA, the CDR3 is TGTGCCAGCAGCCCCGTCGGGGGGACTCAGCCCCAGCATTTT. The J gene is TRBJ1-5, the V gene TRBV25-1, with a weak D call TRBD1 (5 bases). CDR3 length equals 14 residues. V was shortened by 6 bases and J by 6 bases, with 15 bases between the two germline ends. Germline-derived CDR1 and CDR2 are MGHDK and SYGVNS.

As concerns this clonotype: A read error may produce the germline difference seen at one junction end. The chain has TRBV11-1 and TRBJ2-1, with 7 bases that match TRBD1. This CDR3 region has 14 residues. Germline values: CDR1 SGHAT, CDR2 FQDESV (reference sequence). In DNA, the CDR3 is TGTGCCAACAGCTCCTGGACAGGAAGAAATGAGCAGTTCTTC. Translated, it gives CANSSWTGRNEQFF.

This clonotype was seen repeatedly, ten times or more. This rearrangement joins TRBV19 to TRBJ2-2; 7 nucleotides align to TRBD1. CDR3 length: 13 residues. Trimming took 7 bases from V and 6 from J; bases not matched to a gene: 5. Germline CDR1 reads LNHDA; CDR2 reads SQIVND (reference sequence). In DNA form, the CDR3 reads TGTGCCAGTAATACAGGGGTCCCCGGGGAGCTGTTTTTT. Protein product: CASNTGVPGELFF. The variable domain in full, completed from reference TRBV19 and TRBJ2-2, reads DGGITQSPKYLFRKEGQNVTLSCEQNLNHDAMYWYRQDPGQGLRLIYYSQIVNDFQKGDIAEGYSVSREKKESFPLTVTSAQKNPTAFYLCASNTGVPGELFFGEGSRLTVL.

On this clonotype: An end of the junction does not agree with germline; a read error may underlie this. The gene calls are TRBV7-8 and TRBJ2-6; the D gene is possibly TRBD1 (6 bases). There are 13 residues in the CDR3. Germline V lookup: CDR1 SGHVS, CDR2 FQNEAQ. The CDR3 spells CASSLSGENTEAF. The CDR3 DNA follows: TGTGCCAGCAGCTTATCAGGGGAGAACACTGAAGCTTTC.

With respect to this clonotype: A much larger clonotype is one base distant, so this may be a read error. The CDR3 nucleotides read TGTGCCAGCAGCAACACCGAAGGATTCCCTAACTATGGCTACACCTTC. This encodes CASSNTEGFPNYGYTF. The V call is TRBV4-2, the J call TRBJ1-2; D remains unclear. The CDR3 loop spans 16 amino acids. Germline CDR1 reads LGHNA; CDR2 reads YNFKEQ. Trimming removed 5 bases from V and 0 bases from J, with 16 bases in between.

On this clonotype: At one end, the junction sequence differs from germline, possibly due to a read error. The CDR3 spells CSGLSQHF. Written as DNA, the CDR3 is TGTTCGGGGCTGTCCCAGCATTTT. The V call is TRBV20-1, the J call TRBJ1-5, with TRBD1 as a possible D gene (5 bases). There are 8 residues in the CDR3. Germline CDR1 is DFQATT and CDR2 is SNEGSKA (reference sequence).

In the case of this clonotype: Just one base apart from a much larger clone, this may be a read error. The V gene is TRBV12-3 or TRBV12-4, the J gene TRBJ2-3; D unresolved. The V gene lost 6 bases and the J gene lost 8 bases, with 12 bases spanning the gap. This CDR3 spans 12 amino acids. In DNA form, the CDR3 reads TGTGCCAGCAGCCTACTGAGAGGTACGCAGTATTTT. Protein sequence: CASSLLRGTQYF.

This clonotype was detected a few times. This sequence joins TRBV18 and TRBJ2-5; no clear D. Looked up from germline, CDR1 is KGHSH and CDR2 is LQKENI. This CDR3 is built from 14 residues. The germline V and J ends were trimmed by 3 bases and 5 bases, with 13 bases remaining between them. CDR3 DNA: TGTGCCAGCTCACCGCCGGGCAGCCGGGAGACCCAGTACTTC. This codes for CASSPPGSRETQYF.

CDR3 region: CSADKAGISYNEQFF. The DNA of the CDR3 is TGCAGTGCTGATAAAGCGGGGATTTCCTACAATGAGCAGTTCTTC. The chain is built from TRBV20-1 and TRBJ2-1; 7 bases map to TRBD2. Germline V gene data show CDR1 as DFQATT and CDR2 as SNEGSKA (reference sequence). V trimming: 5 bases; J trimming: 1 base; junction bases outside the gene matches: 8. The CDR3 is made up of 15 amino acids.

Comments on this clonotype: The conserved phenylalanine or tryptophan is not found at the CDR3 terminus, so this likely reflects a read error. CDR3 sequence (DNA): TGCGCCAGCAGCAGGGAGAACAGTAGGGGATACGGCACTGAAGCTTTCTCT. It codes for CASSRENSRGYGTEAFS. The rearrangement links TRBV5-1 to TRBJ1-1, with D possibly being TRBD1 (5 bases). Deletions cut 4 bases from V and 4 bases from J, with 23 bases between. The CDR3 spans 17 residues. The germline gives CDR1 SGHRS, CDR2 YFSETQ.

This clonotype was picked up many times. V and J are TRBV9 and TRBJ2-1, with D perhaps TRBD2 (7 bases). V lost 0 bases and J 7 bases, leaving 14 bases between the germline ends. Germline V gene sequence: CDR1 SGDLS, CDR2 YYNGEE. The CDR3 covers 15 residues. The chain's CDR3 is CASSVVEQGGNEQFF. CDR3 nucleotide sequence: TGTGCCAGCAGCGTAGTGGAACAGGGAGGGAATGAGCAGTTCTTC.